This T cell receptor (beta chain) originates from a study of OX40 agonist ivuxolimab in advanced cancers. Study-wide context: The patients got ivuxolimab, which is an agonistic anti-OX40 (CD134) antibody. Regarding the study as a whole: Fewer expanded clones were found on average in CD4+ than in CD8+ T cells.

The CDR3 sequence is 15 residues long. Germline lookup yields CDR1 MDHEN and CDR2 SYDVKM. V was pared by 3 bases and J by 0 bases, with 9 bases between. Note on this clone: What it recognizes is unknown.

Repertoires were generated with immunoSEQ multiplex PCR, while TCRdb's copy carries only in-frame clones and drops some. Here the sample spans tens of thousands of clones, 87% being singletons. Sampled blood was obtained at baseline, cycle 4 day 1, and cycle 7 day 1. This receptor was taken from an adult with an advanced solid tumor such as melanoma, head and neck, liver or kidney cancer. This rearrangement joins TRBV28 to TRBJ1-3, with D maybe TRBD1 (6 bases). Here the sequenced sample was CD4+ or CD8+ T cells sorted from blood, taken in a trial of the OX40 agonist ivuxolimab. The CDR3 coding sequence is TGTGCCAGCAGTTTGGACAGCCTCTCTGGAAACACCATATATTTT. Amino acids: CASSLDSLSGNTIYF.